The TCR beta chain under discussion was sequenced for a study of T cells in localized non-small cell lung cancer (dated by TCRdb to the early 2020s). For the study in its entirety: The study examined T cell repertoires in approximately 240 patients with early-stage NSCLC and compared tumors with uninvolved tumor-adjacent lungs. The cohort was made up of a few hundred treatment-naive NSCLC patients whose localized lung tumors had been resected. NSCLC patients had a mean age of approximately 66 years, and more than 120 were male and nearly 110 female.

The research as a whole found: Since the design was exploratory, TCR variables were selected using unadjusted p-values with no false-discovery rate correction. Of the top 100 tumor clones, a median of roughly 57 were detected in paired uninvolved adjacent lung; about 28 were also among that lung's top 100. Longer overall survival was associated with higher T cell density in blood, whereas shorter survival was associated with higher clonality in adjacent lung. Uninvolved tumor-adjacent lung showed the highest T cell clonality, higher than tumor, which suggests more focused antigenic responses in the uninvolved tumor-adjacent lung. Because multi-region tumor sequencing was not done, intratumor heterogeneity could not be ruled out.

The immunoSEQ Assay was used to sequence TCR beta CDR3 regions from DNA. Regarding the original processing steps: T cell density was computed as TCR beta template counts normalized to usable DNA estimated by amplifying housekeeping genes. Richness was estimated using the preseqR package, with extrapolation to 400,000 templates for PBMC samples and to 120,000 templates for tissue samples. Clonality was defined by subtracting Pielou's evenness from one. Tissue-enriched TCRs were identified by differential abundance testing using productive amino-acid clonotypes, minimum total count 5 and alpha 0.1. The Jaccard Index and the Morisita Overlap Index were used to measure how much the repertoires overlapped between compartments. GLIPH clustered TCR beta CDR3s with public tetramer-defined viral CDR3s; viral motifs required at least three viral sequences plus V-gene enrichment. This is the immuneACCESS table as TCRdb keeps it, with only in-frame sequences that have V and J called. A part of the clones is gone; compared with another copy, unresolved V genes explain less than half, and the rest is unexplained. V and J calls and clone size come straight from that table; D and trimming were deduced from the DNA. Here the sample has roughly 70,000 clones; about 90% occur a single time. The ten most abundant clones make up 21% of the sample.

At diagnosis, peripheral blood, uninvolved tumor-adjacent lung and tumor were collected and were preserved as a mix of fresh-frozen and FFPE material. For TCR repertoire profiling, the blood samples were analyzed as peripheral blood mononuclear cells. Concerning this clone: Its antigen is currently not known. No much larger clone exists at a distance of one base, and base qualities are not known. The sample carries other DNA sequences with the same CDR3.

V is clipped by 6 bases and J by 0 bases, and the sequence between their germline boundaries is 11 bases long. CDR1 MGHDK and CDR2 SYGVNS were looked up in the germline V gene. Reading from cysteine to phenylalanine, the CDR3 counts 14 amino acids. The read is trimmed to its CDR3 DNA, 42 bases read in frame from base 1. The sequences come from peripheral blood, collected before any cancer treatment. The TCR comes from a male donor aged 60 or over with stage III squamous cell lung carcinoma. The V and J segments used are TRBV25-1 and TRBJ1-1, with no D gene named confidently. CDR3 sequence: CASRQTGMNTEAFF. The DNA reads TGTGCCAGCAGACAGACGGGCATGAACACTGAAGCTTTCTTT.